The TCR beta chain under discussion was sequenced for a study of T-cell memory formation after mild COVID-19. This clonotype was observed many times. 5'RACE with constant-segment primers built TCRalpha and TCRbeta cDNA libraries with UMIs. TCRdb re-called the 5' RACE reads through MiXCR, storing one row per CDR3 protein. The data hold about 100,000 distinct CDR3 sequences, with roughly 14% observed a single time. The CDR3 length is 15 residues. Per germline, CDR1 SGHTA and CDR2 FQGNSA. With 5 bases removed from V and 2 bases from J, the gap between germline ends came to 13 bases. Specimen: PBMCs or a T cell subset sorted from them (not recorded which). J is TRBJ2-1 and V is TRBV7-2, with D unclear. This receptor was taken from a man aged 18 to 30 who had mild COVID-19 (a few samples of this study predate the infection). Cell type and time point are not known. The CDR3 sequence: CASSPSGRAYNEQFF. In nucleotides, the CDR3 is TGTGCCAGCAGCCCCTCGGGCCGGGCCTACAATGAGCAGTTCTTC. Full variable domain (remainder filled in from reference TRBV7-2 and TRBJ2-1): GAGVSQSPSNKVTEKGKDVELRCDPISGHTALYWYRQSLGQGLEFLIYFQGNSAPDKSGLPSDRFSAERTGGSVSTLTIQRTQQEDSAVYLCASSPSGRAYNEQFFGPGTRLTVL.